This T cell receptor (delta chain) was observed in a study of gamma-delta chains in newborns, infants, children. This clone was counted between two and nine times. TCRdb used CATT to re-call clones from the reads. The table records some 11,000 delta-chain clones, 9% to 10% of them present only once. The length of the CDR3 is 21 residues. Looked up from germline, CDR1 is TSWWSYY and CDR2 is QGS. Trimming cost V 2 bases and J 5 bases; bases outside gene matches: 22. The sequence was obtained from a child who was a newborn, infant or young child, either healthy, febrile or measles-vaccinated (not recorded which). The chain carries TRDV1 and TRDJ1, with 11 positions matching TRDD3. The sample comprised blood. The CDR3 region has the DNA TGTGCTCTTGGGGAAAAATGCCTTCCTACTTTCTGGGGGATACAATCGGATAAACTCATCTTT. It specifies CALGEKCLPTFWGIQSDKLIF.